One and the same sample provided the 30 T cell receptor beta chains below, sequenced in a study of T cell repertoires in cytomegalovirus infection. The antigens these receptors bind are not known. TCRdb re-analysed the reads in MiXCR, keeping a single row per CDR3 protein. This sample has about 830,000 distinct CDR3 sequences; 32% occur once, and the top ten carry 9.5% to 15%. This sample comprised cultured CD8+ T cells from PBMCs, obtained from culture after CMV antigen stimulation. Source of these receptors: a human donor in good health (CMV status not recorded). Some clones in this sample may be carry-over from other donors' samples.

The V and J genes are TRBV15 and TRBJ1-6; no clear D. This CDR3 region has 16 residues. V shed 1 base and J shed 0 bases, with 7 bases lying between them. The germline V gene has CDR1 LNHNV and CDR2 YYDKDF (reference sequence). The chain's CDR3 is CATSRGRSSYNSPLHF. The CDR3, as DNA: TGTGCCACCAGCAGAGGTCGGAGCTCCTATAATTCACCCCTCCACTTT. Supplemented by reference TRBV15 and TRBJ1-6, the full variable domain reads DAMVIQNPRYQVTQFGKPVTLSCSQTLNHNVMYWYQQKSSQAPKLLFHYYDKDFNNEADTPDNFQSRRPNTSFCFLDIRSPGLGDTAMYLCATSRGRSSYNSPLHFGNGTRLTVT.

This clonotype was counted a few times. The J gene is TRBJ1-1, the V gene TRBV10-3; D is perhaps TRBD1 (5 bases). The CDR3 covers 14 residues. The germline V gene has CDR1 ENHRY and CDR2 SYGVKD. V was cut by 4 bases and J by 5 bases, with 14 bases left in between. For the CDR3, the DNA is TGTGCCATCAGTGCGAAATCAGGGACGACTGAAGCTTTCTTT. Translated: CAISAKSGTTEAFF.

As to this clonotype: A single base separates this from a much larger clone, so it may be a read error. The chain couples TRBV7-8 to TRBJ2-1, with 10 bases identical to TRBD2. The germline V gene has CDR1 SGHVS and CDR2 FQNEAQ. V shed 5 bases and J 4 bases; nucleotides not matched to a gene: 14. CDR3 length: 18 amino acids. The CDR3 region has the DNA TGTGCCAGCAGCATTGGACTAGCGGCGGCTATTATTTACAATGAGCAGTTCTTC. This translates into CASSIGLAAAIIYNEQFF.

V and J are TRBV12-3 or TRBV12-4 and TRBJ2-2, with D unclear. Trimming stripped 10 bases from V and 0 bases from J, with 3 bases between. The CDR3 is 11 amino acids. The CDR3 DNA is TGTGCCATGGCGAACACCGGGGAGCTGTTTTTT. Translation: CAMANTGELFF.

This clonotype was seen more than once but under ten times. This chain joins TRBV7-9 and TRBJ2-7; 8 nucleotides line up with TRBD1. Germline-derived CDR1 and CDR2 are SEHNR and FQNEAQ (reference sequence). The V gene end was trimmed by 6 bases and the J gene end by 5 bases; junction bases not matched to a gene: 3. The CDR3 spans 12 residues. The CDR3, as DNA: TGTGCCAGCAGTCAGGGGGCTCACGAGCAGTACTTC. Its protein is CASSQGAHEQYF.

The rearrangement links TRBV7-9 to TRBJ2-3; 7 nucleotides line up with TRBD1. The CDR3 consists of 15 residues. Germline assignment: CDR1 SEHNR and CDR2 FQNEAQ (reference sequence). The ends lost 4 bases at V and 0 bases at J; junction bases unmatched: 4. As DNA, the CDR3 is TGTGCCAGCAGCTCGCCGGGACAGAGCACAGATACGCAGTATTTT. Translating it yields CASSSPGQSTDTQYF.

Worth noting for this clonotype: A much larger clone lies one base from this, so it may be a read error. The chain joins TRBV6-1 to TRBJ2-7; the D gene is possibly TRBD2 (6 bases). V lost 8 bases and J lost 0, with 17 bases in between. CDR1 and CDR2 from the germline V gene are MNHNS and SASEGT. The CDR3 length is 15 residues. DNA of the CDR3: TGTGCCAGCGGTGTTAGGGACTTGGGCTCCTACGAGCAGTACTTC. Amino acids: CASGVRDLGSYEQYF.

This clonotype has just a few counts. The chain combines TRBV29-1 with TRBJ1-3, with a tentative D call TRBD1 (6 bases). This CDR3 is built from 16 residues. Germline assignment: CDR1 SQVTM and CDR2 ANQGSEA. Trimming removed 1 base from V and 0 bases from J, with 13 bases in between. The CDR3 DNA is TGCAGCGTTGAAGGAACAGGGTCGAGCTCTGGAAACACCATATATTTT. As protein: CSVEGTGSSSGNTIYF.

J is TRBJ1-1 and V is TRBV28; D is uncertain. This CDR3 comprises 12 residues. The germline CDR1 and CDR2 sequences are MDHEN and SYDVKM. The V end was cut by 7 bases, the J end by 3 bases, with 9 bases between. Written as DNA, the CDR3 is TGTGCCAGCACCCCGGAGGACACTGAAGCTTTCTTT. It translates to CASTPEDTEAFF.

In its sample, this clonotype was seen a few times. V usage is TRBV5-1 and J usage is TRBJ1-1; 8 nucleotides line up with TRBD1. This CDR3 contains 15 residues. Germline CDR1 and CDR2: SGHRS and YFSETQ. With V trimmed by 4 bases and J by 1 base, 6 bases remained unmatched. The CDR3 region has the DNA TGCGCCAGCAGCGCTCGCGGACAGGGGAACACTGAAGCTTTCTTT. This sequence encodes CASSARGQGNTEAFF.

The sample holds many counts of this clonotype. This rearrangement joins TRBV12-3 or TRBV12-4 to TRBJ1-5; possibly TRBD1 for D (6 bases). The CDR3 is made up of 15 amino acids. Deletions cut 4 bases from V and 4 bases from J, with 14 bases between. The CDR3 nucleotides are TGTGCCAGCAGTTCGGACAGTTACGGGAATCAGCCCCAGCATTTT. It encodes CASSSDSYGNQPQHF.

The rearrangement links TRBV7-9 to TRBJ2-4; 7 nucleotides align to TRBD1. CDR3 length equals 18 residues. Germline V gene lookup returns CDR1 SEHNR and CDR2 FQNEAQ (reference sequence). V was pared by 6 bases and J by 1 base, with 15 bases of the junction left unmatched. The DNA of the CDR3 is TGTGCCAGCAGTCTAGTGGGCCGAGGGGGCGCTGCCAAAAACATTCAGTACTTC. It codes for CASSLVGRGGAAKNIQYF.

This clonotype was counted between two and nine times. The chain combines TRBV6-2 or TRBV6-3 with TRBJ1-6, with D unresolved. This CDR3 contains 16 residues. Trimming removed 6 bases at V and 4 bases at J, with 16 bases between. Per the germline V gene, CDR1 is MNHEY and CDR2 is SVGEGT. The CDR3 is CASSPTETEYNSPLHF. CDR3 nucleotides: TGTGCCAGCAGCCCGACCGAGACCGAGTATAATTCACCCCTCCACTTT.

This clonotype was seen ten or more times. The genes are TRBV7-6 and TRBJ2-3; D is unresolved. The CDR3 consists of 14 residues. Per germline, CDR1 SGHVS and CDR2 FNYEAQ. Trimming shortened V by 1 base and J by 4 bases, and 9 bases separated the two germline ends. The CDR3 protein is CASSLDSGPDTQYF. CDR3 bases: TGTGCCAGCAGCTTAGACTCCGGGCCAGATACGCAGTATTTT.

This clonotype was detected only a few times. This chain links TRBV12-3 or TRBV12-4 with TRBJ2-1; 11 nucleotides agree with TRBD2. The CDR3 is 18 residues long. V lost 1 base to trimming and J lost 1 base; unmatched junction nucleotides: 6. The CDR3 DNA is TGTGCCAGCAGTTTAGGAAGACTAGCGGGGAATTCCTACAATGAGCAGTTCTTC. It yields the protein CASSLGRLAGNSYNEQFF.

This chain uses TRBV20-1 with TRBJ2-5, with TRBD2 identical over 8 bases. J was trimmed by 1 base and V by 0 bases; bases with no gene match: 7. Per the germline V gene, CDR1 is DFQATT and CDR2 is SNEGSKA (reference sequence). The CDR3 loop spans 16 amino acids. CDR3 sequence (DNA): TGCAGTGCTAGAGATTCGAGCGGGGGAGTCCAAGAGACCCAGTACTTC. Residues: CSARDSSGGVQETQYF.

A single count supports this clonotype. V is TRBV28 and J is TRBJ2-1; a weak D match, TRBD2 (7 bases). Trimming removed 10 bases from V and 7 bases from J, with 23 bases in between. CDR1 is MDHEN and CDR2 is SYDVKM in the germline V gene. This CDR3 contains 15 residues. CDR3 protein: CANRRGGDLSNEQFF. CDR3 nucleotide sequence: TGTGCCAACCGTAGGGGGGGTGACCTCTCGAATGAGCAGTTCTTC.

This chain joins TRBV5-5 and TRBJ1-2; D is possibly TRBD1 (6 bases). There are 14 residues in the CDR3. V lost 2 bases and J lost 2, with 10 bases in between. Germline values: CDR1 SGHKS, CDR2 YYEKEE (reference sequence). The CDR3 nucleotides are TGTGCCAGCAGCTTATACAGGGAGAACTATGGCTACACCTTC. Its protein product is CASSLYRENYGYTF. Variable domain in full (rest from reference TRBV5-5 and TRBJ1-2): DAGVTQSPTHLIKTRGQQVTLRCSPISGHKSVSWYQQVLGQGPQFIFQYYEKEERGRGNFPDRFSARQFPNYSSELNVNALLLGDSALYLCASSLYRENYGYTFGSGTRLTVV.

V is TRBV5-1 and J is TRBJ1-2; no clear D. With 1 base removed from V and 0 bases from J, the gap between germline ends came to 10 bases. The CDR3 extends over 15 amino acids. CDR1 SGHRS and CDR2 YFSETQ come from the germline V gene. CDR3 sequence (DNA): TGCGCCAGCAGCTTGTTCGCAGGATCTAACTATGGCTACACCTTC. As protein: CASSLFAGSNYGYTF.

V gene TRBV27 combines with J gene TRBJ1-6; 7 bases agree with TRBD1. This CDR3 has 14 amino acids. J gave up 10 bases and V 7 bases, and 10 bases lay outside the gene matches. Germline V gene lookup returns CDR1 MNHEY and CDR2 SMNVEV (reference sequence). CDR3 in amino acids: CASTLGTARSPLHF. CDR3 nucleotides: TGTGCCAGCACTCTCGGGACAGCTCGATCACCCCTCCACTTT.

The rearrangement uses TRBV7-9 and TRBJ2-7; possible D gene TRBD2, 6 bases. Germline V gene lookup returns CDR1 SEHNR and CDR2 FQNEAQ (reference sequence). With 8 bases removed from V and 0 bases from J, the gap between germline ends came to 17 bases. The CDR3 sequence is 15 residues long. The CDR3 nucleotides read TGTGCCAGCCCTGGGGGGATGGTCGCCTCCTACGAGCAGTACGTC. Translating gives CASPGGMVASYEQYV.

This clonotype was observed at least ten times. The chain couples TRBV7-8 to TRBJ1-5; D unresolved. Germline V lookup: CDR1 SGHVS, CDR2 FQNEAQ. The CDR3 extends over 16 amino acids. Trimming stripped 1 base from V and 6 bases from J, with 16 bases between. CDR3 sequence reads: CASSLEPTRAGQPQHF. DNA for the CDR3: TGTGCCAGCAGCTTAGAACCAACAAGGGCTGGTCAGCCCCAGCATTTT.

V is TRBV19 and J is TRBJ1-1; 9 positions match TRBD1. The CDR3 runs to 16 residues. CDR1 is LNHDA, CDR2 SQIVND, per germline (reference sequence). The V and J ends lost 2 bases and 0 bases, in that order; junction bases with no gene match: 4. The DNA of the CDR3 is TGTGCCAGTAGTATACCAAGACAGGGGGTGAACACTGAAGCTTTCTTT. Amino acids: CASSIPRQGVNTEAFF. The full variable domain, in which reference TRBV19 and TRBJ1-1 provide the parts outside the CDR3, is DGGITQSPKYLFRKEGQNVTLSCEQNLNHDAMYWYRQDPGQGLRLIYYSQIVNDFQKGDIAEGYSVSREKKESFPLTVTSAQKNPTAFYLCASSIPRQGVNTEAFFGQGTRLTVV.

This clonotype was seen ten or more times. V gene TRBV7-6 combines with J gene TRBJ1-1; 9 nucleotides line up with TRBD1. With 2 bases clipped from V and 8 bases from J, the junction kept 9 bases outside the gene matches. The CDR3 sequence is 15 residues long. The germline gives CDR1 SGHVS, CDR2 FNYEAQ. CDR3 residues: CASSLRSGTGQEAFF. The CDR3 DNA reads TGTGCCAGCAGCTTAAGATCCGGGACAGGGCAAGAAGCTTTCTTT.

Concerning this clonotype: Since a much larger clone is just one base distant, this may be a read error. For the CDR3, the DNA is TGTGCCAGCAGGAAATCAGGGGCACCCTCCTACAATGAGCAGTTCTTC. As protein: CASRKSGAPSYNEQFF. The V gene is TRBV28, the J gene TRBJ2-1; possibly TRBD1 for D (6 bases). Looked up from germline, CDR1 is MDHEN and CDR2 is SYDVKM. The CDR3 length is 16 residues. V lost 6 bases and J lost 0, with 15 bases in between.

This chain uses TRBV2 with TRBJ2-7; TRBD2 matches at 8 bases. J gave up 5 bases and V 1 base, and 4 bases lay outside the gene matches. This CDR3 has 14 residues. The germline CDR1 and CDR2 sequences are SNHLY and FYNNEI. CDR3 loop: CASSEGLARNEQYV. The CDR3, as DNA: TGTGCCAGCAGTGAAGGACTAGCGAGGAACGAGCAGTACGTC.

This chain uses TRBV11-2 with TRBJ1-2; D is ambiguous. There are 19 residues in the CDR3. CDR1 and CDR2 from the germline V gene are SGHAT and FQNNGV. V was cut by 5 bases and J by 4 bases, with 29 bases left in between. CDR3 bases: TGTGCCAGCAGCCTCCCGTTGGAGAGGGAAGCTCTCGGAATCTATGGCTACACCTTC. Translation gives CASSLPLEREALGIYGYTF.

This clonotype was observed a handful of times. The chain combines TRBV4-2 with TRBJ2-1; D is perhaps TRBD2 (6 bases). Trimming took 0 bases from V and 4 from J, leaving 13 bases between them. CDR3 length: 16 residues. CDR1 and CDR2 from the germline V gene are LGHNA and YNFKEQ. As DNA, the CDR3 is TGTGCCAGCAGCCAAGATCACGGGGGTTCATACAATGAGCAGTTCTTC. Translation gives CASSQDHGGSYNEQFF.

The chain combines TRBV2 with TRBJ1-6; possible D gene TRBD1, 5 bases. V was cut by 6 bases and J by 8 bases, with 14 bases left in between. This CDR3 has 14 amino acids. Germline assignment: CDR1 SNHLY and CDR2 FYNNEI. CDR3 DNA: TGTGCCAGCAGAGAGTTGACAGAGCATTCACCCCTCCACTTT. It specifies CASRELTEHSPLHF.

This clonotype has only a few counts. The chain joins TRBV7-3 to TRBJ2-1, with 10 bases aligning to TRBD1. With V trimmed by 5 bases and J by 5 bases, 9 bases remained unmatched. Germline V gives CDR1 SGHTA, CDR2 FQGTGA. The CDR3 runs to 16 residues. The CDR3 spells CASSPRGTGVNNEQFF. The CDR3 coding sequence is TGTGCCAGCAGCCCCAGGGGGACAGGGGTCAACAATGAGCAGTTCTTC. The full variable domain, in which reference TRBV7-3 and TRBJ2-1 provide the parts outside the CDR3, is GAGVSQTPSNKVTEKGKYVELRCDPISGHTALYWYRQSLGQGPEFLIYFQGTGAADDSGLPNDRFFAVRPEGSVSTLKIQRTERGDSAVYLCASSPRGTGVNNEQFFGPGTRLTVL.